The present entry profiles one TCR beta chain with its context. Its antigen is not known. The data are from a study of CD8 T cells in ankylosing spondylitis. Preparation of TCR beta libraries was done by quantitative 5'-RACE with molecular barcodes. TCRdb ran MiXCR on the 5' RACE reads and lists one entry per CDR3 protein. The sample lists hundreds of thousands of distinct CDR3 sequences, about 10% occurring once. The CDR3 runs 13 residues. Looked up from germline, CDR1 is MNHEY and CDR2 is SVGEGT. V lost 2 bases to trimming and J lost 5 bases, with 9 bases between them. Findings and caveats of the study: Prior work had noted some motif variants in reactive arthritis blood and synovial fluid. Several highly homologous variants made up a TCR beta motif, and this motif appeared characteristic of ankylosing spondylitis blood.

This sequence joins TRBV6-2 or TRBV6-3 and TRBJ1-1, with unresolved D. This clonotype was sampled from a male donor with ankylosing spondylitis. Sequenced material: blood, either unsorted or a sorted T cell fraction (not recorded which). CDR3 loop: CASSYLVLTEAFF. In DNA, the CDR3 is TGTGCCAGCAGTTACCTCGTATTGACTGAAGCTTTCTTT.